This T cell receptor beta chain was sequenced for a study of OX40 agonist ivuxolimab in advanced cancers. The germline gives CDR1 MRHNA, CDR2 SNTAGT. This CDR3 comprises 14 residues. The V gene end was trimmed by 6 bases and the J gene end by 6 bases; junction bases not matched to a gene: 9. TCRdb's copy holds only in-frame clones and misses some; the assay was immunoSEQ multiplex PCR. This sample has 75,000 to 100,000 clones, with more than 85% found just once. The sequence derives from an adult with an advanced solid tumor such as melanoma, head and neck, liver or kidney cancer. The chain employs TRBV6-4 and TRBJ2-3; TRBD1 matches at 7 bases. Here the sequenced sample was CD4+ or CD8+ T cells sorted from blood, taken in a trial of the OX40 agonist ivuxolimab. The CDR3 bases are TGTGCCAGCAGATTACAGGGGAAGGCCGATACGCAGTATTTT. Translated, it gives CASRLQGKADTQYF.